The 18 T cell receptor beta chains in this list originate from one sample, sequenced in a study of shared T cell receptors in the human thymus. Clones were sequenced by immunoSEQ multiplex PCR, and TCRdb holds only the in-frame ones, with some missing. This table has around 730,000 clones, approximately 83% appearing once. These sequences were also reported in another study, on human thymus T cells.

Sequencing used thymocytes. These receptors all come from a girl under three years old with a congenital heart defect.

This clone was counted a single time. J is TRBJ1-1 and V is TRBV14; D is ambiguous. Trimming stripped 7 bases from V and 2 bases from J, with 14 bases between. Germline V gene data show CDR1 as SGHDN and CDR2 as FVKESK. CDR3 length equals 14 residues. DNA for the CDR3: TGTGCCAGCAACCGGGGTAAGGGTAACACTGAAGCTTTCTTT. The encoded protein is CASNRGKGNTEAFF.

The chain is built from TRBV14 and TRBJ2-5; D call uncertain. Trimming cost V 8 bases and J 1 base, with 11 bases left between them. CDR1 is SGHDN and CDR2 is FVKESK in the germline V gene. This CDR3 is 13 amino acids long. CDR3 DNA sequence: TGTGCCAGCCGCCCAGAGGCCCAAGAGACCCAGTACTTC. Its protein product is CASRPEAQETQYF.

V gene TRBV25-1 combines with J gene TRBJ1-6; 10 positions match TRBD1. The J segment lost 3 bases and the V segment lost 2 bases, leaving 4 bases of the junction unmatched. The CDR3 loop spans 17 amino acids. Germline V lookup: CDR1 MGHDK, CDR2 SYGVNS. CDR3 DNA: TGTGCCAGCAGTGAACAAGGGGACAGGGGCTATAATTCACCCCTCCACTTT. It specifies CASSEQGDRGYNSPLHF.

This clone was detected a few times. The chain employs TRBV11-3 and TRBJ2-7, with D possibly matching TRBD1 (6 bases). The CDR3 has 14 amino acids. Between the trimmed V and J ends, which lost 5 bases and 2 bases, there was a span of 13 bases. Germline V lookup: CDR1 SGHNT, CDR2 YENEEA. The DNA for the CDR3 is TGTGCCAGCAGCGGGGGACATCCTGCCTACGAGCAGTACTTC. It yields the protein CASSGGHPAYEQYF.

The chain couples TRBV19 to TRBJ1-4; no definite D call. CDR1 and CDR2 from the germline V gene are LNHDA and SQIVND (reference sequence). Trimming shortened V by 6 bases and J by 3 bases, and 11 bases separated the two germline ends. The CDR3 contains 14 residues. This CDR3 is CASSTDWANEKLFF. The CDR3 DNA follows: TGTGCCAGTAGCACCGACTGGGCTAATGAAAAACTGTTTTTT.

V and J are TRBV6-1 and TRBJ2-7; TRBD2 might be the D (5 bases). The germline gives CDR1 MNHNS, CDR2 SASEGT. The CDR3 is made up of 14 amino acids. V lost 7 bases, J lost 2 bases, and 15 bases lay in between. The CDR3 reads CASTIAEGAYEQYF. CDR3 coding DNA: TGTGCCAGCACCATTGCCGAGGGAGCCTACGAGCAGTACTTC.

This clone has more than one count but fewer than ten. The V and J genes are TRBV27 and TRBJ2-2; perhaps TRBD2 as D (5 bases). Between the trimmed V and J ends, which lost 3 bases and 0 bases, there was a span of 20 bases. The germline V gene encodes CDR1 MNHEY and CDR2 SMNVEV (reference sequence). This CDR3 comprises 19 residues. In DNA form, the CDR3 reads TGTGCCAGCAGTTTCCGGGTTCTCTTCGGAGGACCGAACACCGGGGAGCTGTTTTTT. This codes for CASSFRVLFGGPNTGELFF.

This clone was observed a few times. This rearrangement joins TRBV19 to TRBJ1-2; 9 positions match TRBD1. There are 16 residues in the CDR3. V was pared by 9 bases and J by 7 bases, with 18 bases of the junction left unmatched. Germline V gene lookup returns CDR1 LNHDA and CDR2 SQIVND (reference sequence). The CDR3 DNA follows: TGTGCCAGCCTATCACAGGGGGCTAAGCGTTTTGGTGGCTACACCTTC. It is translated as CASLSQGAKRFGGYTF.

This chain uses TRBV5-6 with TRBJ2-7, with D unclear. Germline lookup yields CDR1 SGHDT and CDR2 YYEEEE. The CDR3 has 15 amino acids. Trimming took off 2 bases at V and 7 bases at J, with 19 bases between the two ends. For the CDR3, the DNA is TGTGCCAGCAGCTTTTTTAACAGAAGCTATGGGGAGCAGTACTTC. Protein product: CASSFFNRSYGEQYF.

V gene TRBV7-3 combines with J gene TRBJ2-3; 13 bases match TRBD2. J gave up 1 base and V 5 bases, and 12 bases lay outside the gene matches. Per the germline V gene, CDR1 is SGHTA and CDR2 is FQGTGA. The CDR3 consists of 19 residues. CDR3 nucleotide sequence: TGTGCCAGCAGCCCCCGGACTAGCGGGGGCTATACAGGCACAGATACGCAGTATTTT. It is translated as CASSPRTSGGYTGTDTQYF.

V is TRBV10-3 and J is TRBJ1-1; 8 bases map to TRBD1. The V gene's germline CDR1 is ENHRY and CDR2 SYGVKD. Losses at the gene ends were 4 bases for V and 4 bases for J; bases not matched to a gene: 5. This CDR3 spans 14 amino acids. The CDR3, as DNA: TGTGCCATCAGTGTGGACAGGGTGAGCACTGAAGCTTTCTTT. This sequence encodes CAISVDRVSTEAFF.

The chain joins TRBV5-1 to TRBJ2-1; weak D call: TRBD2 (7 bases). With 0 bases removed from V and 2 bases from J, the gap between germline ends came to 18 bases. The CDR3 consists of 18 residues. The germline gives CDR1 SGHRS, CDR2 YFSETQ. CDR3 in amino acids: CASSLAGGPRFPYNEQFF. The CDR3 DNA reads TGCGCCAGCAGCTTGGCCGGGGGGCCCAGATTCCCCTACAATGAGCAGTTCTTC.

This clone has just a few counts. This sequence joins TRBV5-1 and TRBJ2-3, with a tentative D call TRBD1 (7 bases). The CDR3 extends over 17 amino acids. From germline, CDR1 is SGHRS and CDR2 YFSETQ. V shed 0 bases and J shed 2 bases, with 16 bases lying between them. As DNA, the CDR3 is TGCGCCAGCAGCTTGGGACAGGGCCGGGAGAACACAGATACGCAGTATTTT. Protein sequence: CASSLGQGRENTDTQYF.

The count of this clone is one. The chain's CDR3 is CASWGGTGANVLTF. The CDR3 nucleotides read TGCGCCAGCTGGGGCGGGACTGGGGCCAACGTCCTGACTTTC. This chain joins TRBV5-1 and TRBJ2-6, with D possibly TRBD2 on 6 matching bases. In germline, CDR1 is SGHRS, CDR2 YFSETQ. This CDR3 comprises 14 residues. V gave up 7 bases and J gave up 2 bases, with 10 bases separating them.

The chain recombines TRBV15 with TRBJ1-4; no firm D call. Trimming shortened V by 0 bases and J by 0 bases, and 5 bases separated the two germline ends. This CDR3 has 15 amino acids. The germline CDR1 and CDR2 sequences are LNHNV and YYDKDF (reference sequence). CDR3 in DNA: TGTGCCACCAGCAGAGAAACGGCAACTAATGAAAAACTGTTTTTT. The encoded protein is CATSRETATNEKLFF. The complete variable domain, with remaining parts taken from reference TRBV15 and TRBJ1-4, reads DAMVIQNPRYQVTQFGKPVTLSCSQTLNHNVMYWYQQKSSQAPKLLFHYYDKDFNNEADTPDNFQSRRPNTSFCFLDIRSPGLGDTAMYLCATSRETATNEKLFFGSGTQLSVL.

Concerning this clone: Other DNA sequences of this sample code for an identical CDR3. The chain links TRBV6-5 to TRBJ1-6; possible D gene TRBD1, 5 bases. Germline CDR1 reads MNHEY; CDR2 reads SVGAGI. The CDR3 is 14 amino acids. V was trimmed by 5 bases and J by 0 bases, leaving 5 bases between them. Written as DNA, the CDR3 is TGTGCCAGCAGTGACAGCTCCTATAATTCACCCCTCCACTTT. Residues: CASSDSSYNSPLHF.

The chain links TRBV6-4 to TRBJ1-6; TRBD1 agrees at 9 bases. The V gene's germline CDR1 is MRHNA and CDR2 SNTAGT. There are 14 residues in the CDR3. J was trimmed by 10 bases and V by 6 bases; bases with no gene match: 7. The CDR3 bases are TGTGCCAGCAGCGAACAGGGGGCAGAATCACCCCTCCACTTT. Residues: CASSEQGAESPLHF.

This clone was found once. Here the CDR3 reads CASNRQGESYGYTF. The CDR3 DNA reads as TGTGCCAGCAATCGACAGGGGGAGAGCTATGGCTACACCTTC. The chain employs TRBV6-4 and TRBJ1-2; 9 bases agree with TRBD1. Losses at the gene ends were 7 bases for V and 4 bases for J; bases not matched to a gene: 7. Germline V gives CDR1 MRHNA, CDR2 SNTAGT. This CDR3 contains 14 residues.